This T cell receptor (beta chain) was identified in a study of T-cell reconstitution after alpha-beta-depleted transplantation in children. Study results and limitations: Surviving recipient T cells and thymic progenitors produced the high day-60 TCRbeta diversity seen in some patients. Newly generated T cells supplied most T-cell counts and diversity one year post-transplant.

About this clonotype itself: Its antigen remains unidentified.

The CDR3 is 15 residues long. Germline CDR1 is SGHRS and CDR2 is YFSETQ. V lost 5 bases, J lost 2 bases, and 7 bases stayed unmatched. The authors prepared the TCRbeta library with unique molecular identifiers. MiXCR, run by TCRdb on the PCR reads, gives a single entry per CDR3 protein. The sample consists of 700,000 to 850,000 distinct CDR3 sequences, approximately 15% of them appearing once. The TCR was taken from a male patient aged 5 to 17 who had a stem cell transplant for acute lymphoblastic leukemia, so the T cells may come from the graft donor. The sequenced sample was PBMCs, mostly from graft donor cells, obtained 360 days after TCRalphabeta/CD19-depleted stem cell transplant. This chain joins TRBV5-1 and TRBJ2-1; 7 bases line up with TRBD1. The CDR3 DNA is TGCGCCAGCAGATCGACAGGGCTTACCTACAATGAGCAGTTCTTC. Protein: CASRSTGLTYNEQFF.